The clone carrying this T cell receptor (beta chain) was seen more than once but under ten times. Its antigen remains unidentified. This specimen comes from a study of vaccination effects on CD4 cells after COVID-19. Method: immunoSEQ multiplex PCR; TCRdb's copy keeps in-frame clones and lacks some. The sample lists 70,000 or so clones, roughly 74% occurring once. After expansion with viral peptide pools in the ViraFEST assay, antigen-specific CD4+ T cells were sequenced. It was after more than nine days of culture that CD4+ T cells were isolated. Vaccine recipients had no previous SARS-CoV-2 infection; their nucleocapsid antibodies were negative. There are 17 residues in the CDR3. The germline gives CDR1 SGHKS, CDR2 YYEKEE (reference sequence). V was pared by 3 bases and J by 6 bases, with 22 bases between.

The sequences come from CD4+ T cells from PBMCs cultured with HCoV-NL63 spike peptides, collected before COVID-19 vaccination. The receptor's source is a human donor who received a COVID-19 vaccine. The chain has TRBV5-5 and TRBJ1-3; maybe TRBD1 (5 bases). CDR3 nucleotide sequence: TGTGCCAGCAGCTCGACGCCTGGGGCAGGGTTGGAAAACACCATATATTTT. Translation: CASSSTPGAGLENTIYF.